Listed below are T cell receptor beta chains from one sample, sequenced in a study of post-analysis software for immune sequencing data. Each CDR3 protein gets one entry after TCRdb re-called the PCR reads with MiXCR. This table has approximately 770,000 distinct CDR3 sequences, around 45% appearing once. Material: blood. These receptors were collected from a girl aged 5-17 years with multiple sclerosis. The CDR3 runs from the conserved cysteine through the conserved F or W. The D gene is left open where the match is weak. Expanded clones are given a class, and other clones once, few, many or no size at all.

abundance	v_gene	d_gene	j_gene	CDR3nt	CDR3aa
-	TRBV11-1	TRBD1	TRBJ1-1	TGTGCCAGCACCCGGGACAGGGGCACTGAAGCTTTCTTT	CASTRDRGTEAFF
-	TRBV7-2	TRBD1	TRBJ2-4	TGTGCCAGCAGCTTAAACTTTAGGGTCCAGGGGGCTGAAAACATTCAGTACTTC	CASSLNFRVQGAENIQYF
few	TRBV29-1	-	TRBJ2-1	TGCAGCCCCGCGGTTTCGGGCGAGCAGTTCTTC	CSPAVSGEQFF
few	TRBV7-2	TRBD1	TRBJ1-5	TGTGCCAGCAGCTTAGGGGACAGGGGTAGCAATCAGCCCCAGCATTTT	CASSLGDRGSNQPQHF
few	TRBV2	-	TRBJ1-5	TGTGCCAGCAGTGAGGAACAGGGCGAGGGTCAGCCCCAGCATTTT	CASSEEQGEGQPQHF
-	TRBV7-2	-	TRBJ2-3	TGTGCCAGCAGCTTACGGTGGGAGATCACAGATACGCAGTATTTT	CASSLRWEITDTQYF
once	TRBV29-1	TRBD2	TRBJ2-1	TGCAGCGTTGACGACGGGAGGGGGTACAATGAGCAGTTCTTC	CSVDDGRGYNEQFF
-	TRBV3-1	TRBD2	TRBJ2-1	TGTGCCAGCAGCCAAGCGGGGATAGCGGGGGACTCCTACAATGAGCAGTTCTTC	CASSQAGIAGDSYNEQFF
-	TRBV15	-	TRBJ1-4	TGTGCCACCAGCAGCCAGGGAGCTAATGAAAAACTGTTTTTT	CATSSQGANEKLFF
few	TRBV29-1	-	TRBJ2-4	TGCAGCGTTTTCATTACAGGCGACCTAGCCAAAAACATTCAGTACTTC	CSVFITGDLAKNIQYF
-	TRBV5-5	TRBD2	TRBJ2-5	TGTGCCAGCAGTCCCGGACTAGCGGGAAATCAAGAGACCCAGTACTTC	CASSPGLAGNQETQYF
-	TRBV5-1	-	TRBJ2-7	TGCGCCAGCAGCTTGGTGACAGACTACGAGCAGTACTTC	CASSLVTDYEQYF
-	TRBV20-1	-	TRBJ1-2	TGCAGTGCTAGGGTGGTGACTAACTATGGCTACACCTTC	CSARVVTNYGYTF
-	TRBV28	-	TRBJ2-7	TGTGCCAGCAGTTTTGAGTCCCTGGACGAGCAGTACTTC	CASSFESLDEQYF
-	TRBV3-1	TRBD2	TRBJ2-3	TGTGCCAGCAGAGCGGGAGCTAGCACAGATACGCAGTATTTT	CASRAGASTDTQYF
-	TRBV5-6	TRBD1	TRBJ2-3	TGTGCCAGCAGTTTTCAAGGGGGCGCGGACGGTGGTACGCAGTATTTT	CASSFQGGADGGTQYF
-	TRBV29-1	TRBD2	TRBJ2-1	TGCAGCGTTGCGACTAGCGGACTATACAATGAGCAGTTCTTC	CSVATSGLYNEQFF
-	TRBV3-1	-	TRBJ1-2	TGTGCCAGCAGCCAAGGACCCGACAGGAAGGGCGGCTACACCTTC	CASSQGPDRKGGYTF
few	TRBV28	-	TRBJ2-7	TGTGCCAGCAGTTTTCCCATGGGAGGATACTACGAGCAGTACTTC	CASSFPMGGYYEQYF
few	TRBV29-1	TRBD2	TRBJ2-1	TGCAGCGTTGAAGTCAGCGGGAGTGGCAATGAGCAGTTCTTC	CSVEVSGSGNEQFF
many	TRBV12-3/TRBV12-4	-	TRBJ1-1	TGTGCCAGCAGTTTAACCGCCAACACTGAAGCTTTCTTT	CASSLTANTEAFF
few	TRBV9	TRBD1	TRBJ2-7	TGTGCCAGCAGCGTGGGACAGGGGAACTACGAGCAGTACTTC	CASSVGQGNYEQYF
-	TRBV20-1	TRBD1	TRBJ2-1	TGCAGTGCTTGCCCGTGGGACAGAGCCCGACATGAGCAGTTCTTC	CSACPWDRARHEQFF
-	TRBV10-3	-	TRBJ1-6	TGTGCCATCAGTCCGACGGGAGATAATTCACCCCTCCACTTT	CAISPTGDNSPLHF
-	TRBV24-1	-	TRBJ2-1	TGTGCCACCAGTGTAACAGGATACAATGAGCAGTTCTTC	CATSVTGYNEQFF
-	TRBV12-3/TRBV12-4	-	TRBJ1-4	TGTGCCAGCAGTTTATTTGCCAGGGATCCAATGGGGGGGGAAAAACTGTTTTTT	CASSLFARDPMGGEKLFF
-	TRBV5-1	TRBD1	TRBJ2-5	TGCGCCAGCAGCCAGACAGGGGATAAAGAGACCCAGTACTTC	CASSQTGDKETQYF
-	TRBV20-1	TRBD2	TRBJ2-7	TGCAGTGCAAGAGGACTAGCGGGACCCCACGAGCAGTACTTC	CSARGLAGPHEQYF
few	TRBV10-3	-	TRBJ2-3	TGTGCCATCAGTGAGCCTGGGAGCACAGATACGCAGTATTTT	CAISEPGSTDTQYF
few	TRBV27	-	TRBJ2-7	TGTGCCAGCTTCGGGTACGGGACGGCCTCCTACGAGCAGTACTTC	CASFGYGTASYEQYF
-	TRBV29-1	TRBD2	TRBJ2-1	TGCAGCGTTGAGGGGACTAGCGGGAGGCCCCGTAATGAGCAGTTCTTC	CSVEGTSGRPRNEQFF
few	TRBV20-1	TRBD2	TRBJ2-1	TGCAGTGCTAGCGGGGCGGGTAGCGGGAGCGTCGGGGGTTGGGATGAGCAGTTCTTC	CSASGAGSGSVGGWDEQFF